Listed below are T cell receptor beta chains from one sample, sequenced in a study of technical replicates of blood from a handful of donors. TCRdb's table, derived via immunoSEQ multiplex PCR, lists solely in-frame clones and lacks some. The sample shows over 55,000 clones, roughly 97% of them seen only once. The sequencing input was T cells isolated from PBMCs. Source of these receptors: a human donor in good health. The CDR3 runs from the conserved cysteine through the conserved F or W. D genes are given only for firm matches. Clone size is stated in some rows and not others, as once, few, many or a class when expanded.

clone size: -
J gene: TRBJ2-7
V gene: TRBV6-5
CDR3 length: 15
D gene: -
CDR3 protein: CASSLDMSSTYEQYF
CDR3 DNA: TGTGCCAGCAGTCTCGACATGTCAAGTACCTACGAGCAGTACTTC

clone size: -
J gene: TRBJ1-3
V gene: TRBV9
CDR3 length: 14
D gene: TRBD1
CDR3 protein: CASSADRAGNTIYF
CDR3 DNA: TGTGCCAGCAGCGCAGACAGGGCTGGAAACACCATATATTTT

clone size: -
J gene: TRBJ2-5
V gene: TRBV27
CDR3 length: 15
D gene: TRBD2
CDR3 protein: CASSFSGRAEETQYF
CDR3 DNA: TGTGCCAGCAGTTTTAGCGGGAGGGCCGAGGAGACCCAGTACTTC

clone size: -
J gene: TRBJ2-7
V gene: TRBV6-5
CDR3 length: 13
D gene: -
CDR3 protein: CASSYSASYEQYF
CDR3 DNA: TGTGCCAGCAGTTACTCCGCGTCCTACGAGCAGTACTTC

clone size: -
J gene: TRBJ1-6
V gene: TRBV5-6
CDR3 length: 13
D gene: -
CDR3 protein: CASSLPGDSPLHF
CDR3 DNA: TGTGCCAGCAGCTTACCAGGGGATTCACCCCTCCACTTT

clone size: -
J gene: TRBJ2-5
V gene: TRBV18
CDR3 length: 13
D gene: -
CDR3 protein: CASSAGTLETQYF
CDR3 DNA: TGTGCCAGCTCAGCGGGAACTTTGGAGACCCAGTACTTC

clone size: -
J gene: TRBJ2-2
V gene: TRBV29-1
CDR3 length: 14
D gene: TRBD2
CDR3 protein: CSGRLAGNTGELFF
CDR3 DNA: TGCAGCGGCCGACTAGCGGGGAACACCGGGGAGCTGTTTTTT

clone size: -
J gene: TRBJ1-3
V gene: TRBV7-6
CDR3 length: 15
D gene: TRBD1
CDR3 protein: CASSTGEVSGNTIYF
CDR3 DNA: TGTGCCAGCTCGACAGGGGAGGTCTCTGGAAACACCATATATTTT

clone size: -
J gene: TRBJ2-2
V gene: TRBV28
CDR3 length: 13
D gene: -
CDR3 protein: CASSLIYTGELFF
CDR3 DNA: TGTGCCAGCAGTTTAATCTACACCGGGGAGCTGTTTTTT

clone size: -
J gene: TRBJ2-2
V gene: TRBV1
CDR3 length: 17
D gene: -
CDR3 protein: CTSSPVQDYHYTGELFF
CDR3 DNA: TGCACCAGCAGCCCCGTGCAGGACTACCATTACACCGGGGAGCTGTTTTTT

clone size: -
J gene: TRBJ2-3
V gene: TRBV5-1
CDR3 length: 13
D gene: TRBD2
CDR3 protein: CATSGGPSDTQYF
CDR3 DNA: TGCGCTACTAGCGGGGGGCCGTCGGATACGCAGTATTTT

clone size: once
J gene: TRBJ1-5
V gene: TRBV19
CDR3 length: 15
D gene: TRBD1
CDR3 protein: CASIQDRQTNQPQHF
CDR3 DNA: TGTGCCAGCATACAGGACAGGCAGACTAATCAGCCCCAGCATTTT

clone size: -
J gene: TRBJ1-1
V gene: TRBV30
CDR3 length: 15
D gene: -
CDR3 protein: CAWTRPDSMNTEAFF
CDR3 DNA: TGTGCCTGGACTAGACCCGACAGCATGAACACTGAAGCTTTCTTT

clone size: -
J gene: TRBJ2-7
V gene: TRBV25-1
CDR3 length: 11
D gene: -
CDR3 protein: CASSESGEQYF
CDR3 DNA: TGTGCCAGCAGTGAATCGGGTGAGCAGTACTTC

clone size: -
J gene: TRBJ2-5
V gene: TRBV5-4
CDR3 length: 15
D gene: TRBD2
CDR3 protein: CASSSLAGGKETQYF
CDR3 DNA: TGTGCCAGCAGCTCTTTAGCGGGGGGGAAGGAGACCCAGTACTTC

clone size: -
J gene: TRBJ2-2
V gene: TRBV18
CDR3 length: 17
D gene: TRBD1
CDR3 protein: CASSPYGTGSNTGELFF
CDR3 DNA: TGTGCCAGCTCACCGTATGGGACAGGGTCGAACACCGGGGAGCTGTTTTTT

clone size: -
J gene: TRBJ1-6
V gene: TRBV18
CDR3 length: 15
D gene: -
CDR3 protein: CASSPSTNYNSPLHF
CDR3 DNA: TGTGCCAGCTCACCAAGCACCAACTATAATTCACCCCTCCACTTT

clone size: -
J gene: TRBJ2-1
V gene: TRBV10-2
CDR3 length: 11
D gene: -
CDR3 protein: CASSVSNEQFF
CDR3 DNA: TGCGCCAGCAGTGTCTCCAATGAGCAGTTCTTC

clone size: -
J gene: TRBJ2-5
V gene: TRBV29-1
CDR3 length: 14
D gene: -
CDR3 protein: CSVESRPSKETQYF
CDR3 DNA: TGCAGCGTTGAAAGTCGGCCTAGTAAAGAGACCCAGTACTTC

clone size: -
J gene: TRBJ2-7
V gene: TRBV14
CDR3 length: 13
D gene: TRBD1
CDR3 protein: CASSQGQGARMHF
CDR3 DNA: TGTGCCAGCAGCCAGGGACAGGGGGCGCGAATGCACTTC